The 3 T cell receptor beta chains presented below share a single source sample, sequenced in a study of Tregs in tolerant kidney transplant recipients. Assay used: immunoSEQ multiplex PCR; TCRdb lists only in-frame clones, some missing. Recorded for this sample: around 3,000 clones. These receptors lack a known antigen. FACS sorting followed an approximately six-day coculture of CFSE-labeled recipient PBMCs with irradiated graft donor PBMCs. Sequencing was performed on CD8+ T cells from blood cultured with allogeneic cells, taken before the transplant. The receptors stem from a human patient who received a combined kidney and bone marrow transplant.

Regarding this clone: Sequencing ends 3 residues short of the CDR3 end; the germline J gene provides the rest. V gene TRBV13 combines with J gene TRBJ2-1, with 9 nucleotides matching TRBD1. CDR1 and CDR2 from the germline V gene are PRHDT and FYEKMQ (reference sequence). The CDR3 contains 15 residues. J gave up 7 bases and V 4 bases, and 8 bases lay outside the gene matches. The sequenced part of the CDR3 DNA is TGTGCCAGCAGCTGGGGGACAGGGAATGTAAATGAG. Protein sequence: CASSWGTGNVNE. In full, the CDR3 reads CASSWGTGNVNEQFF. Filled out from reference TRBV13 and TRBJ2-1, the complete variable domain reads AAGVIQSPRHLIKEKRETATLKCYPIPRHDTVYWYQQGPGQDPQFLISFYEKMQSDKGSIPDRFSAQQFSDYHSELNMSSLELGDSALYFCASSWGTGNVNEQFFGPGTRLTVL.

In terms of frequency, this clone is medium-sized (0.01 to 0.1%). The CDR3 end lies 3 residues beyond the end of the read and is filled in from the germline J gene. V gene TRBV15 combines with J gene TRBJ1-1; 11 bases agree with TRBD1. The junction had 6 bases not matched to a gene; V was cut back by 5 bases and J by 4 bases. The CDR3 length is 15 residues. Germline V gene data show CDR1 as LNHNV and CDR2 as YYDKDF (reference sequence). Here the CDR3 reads CATSARDRGFTEAFF. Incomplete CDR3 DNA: TGTGCCACCAGCGCCCGGGACAGGGGGTTCACTGAA.

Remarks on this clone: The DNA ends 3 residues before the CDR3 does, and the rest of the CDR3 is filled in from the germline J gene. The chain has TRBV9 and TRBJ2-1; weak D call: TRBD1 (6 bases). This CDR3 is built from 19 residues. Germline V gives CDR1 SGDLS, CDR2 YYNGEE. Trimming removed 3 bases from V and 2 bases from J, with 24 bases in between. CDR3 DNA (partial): TGTGCCAGCAGCGCTCCACAGGGCCGAATAGGGCGCACCTACAATGAG. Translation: CASSAPQGRIGRTYNE. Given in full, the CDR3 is CASSAPQGRIGRTYNEQFF. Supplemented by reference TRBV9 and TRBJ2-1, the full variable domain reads DSGVTQTPKHLITATGQRVTLRCSPRSGDLSVYWYQQSLDQGLQFLIQYYNGEERAKGNILERFSAQQFPDLHSELNLSSLELGDSALYFCASSAPQGRIGRTYNEQFFGPGTRLTVL.